The text below deals with one T cell receptor (beta chain). Its antigen target is currently unknown. Base quality data are lacking; no much larger clone is found one base away. The data were produced on an Illumina HiSeq 2500. Quantitative 5'-RACE with molecular barcodes was used to prepare TCR beta libraries. In the authors' own workflow: Disease-linked TCR variants were identified with a new computational method built on a probabilistic model of VDJ rearrangement. TCRdb reworked the public reads: Q25 trimming with fastp, MiXCR clone assembly, productive beta chains retained. Each record represents a unique CDR3 protein, reported with the most common genes and DNA among its rows. The V and J calls were determined by TCRdb, not by the authors. The sample yields about 700,000 distinct CDR3 sequences; under 20% were counted once. Approximately 18% of the sample is taken by the ten largest. These data belong to a study of CD8 T cells in ankylosing spondylitis (dated by TCRdb to the late 2010s). For context, the study as a whole: The study set out to find disease-linked TCR variants by profiling T cell receptor beta repertoires in ankylosing spondylitis patients and healthy donors. The full study cohort comprised roughly 24 ankylosing spondylitis patients and roughly 100 healthy donors. Peripheral blood was sampled, and synovial fluid was also collected from ankylosing spondylitis patients. Summary of the overall study and its limitations: The disease-linked clones had a CD8+ phenotype and were found at relatively low frequencies in peripheral blood. Some motif variants were previously reported in synovial fluid and blood of reactive arthritis patients, suggesting common disease-initiation mechanisms. According to the report, matched synovial fluid samples from ankylosing spondylitis patients were significantly enriched for the disease-linked clones. Blood from ankylosing spondylitis patients appeared to be characterized by a TCR beta motif composed of 7 to 9 highly homologous amino acid variants.

The source of this sequence is a male donor with ankylosing spondylitis. Sequences were obtained from blood, either unsorted or a sorted T cell fraction (not recorded which).

The CDR3 protein: CASSQEAVEITGTDTQYF. The DNA sequence reads TGCGCCAGCAGCCAAGAGGCAGTCGAGATTACCGGCACAGATACGCAGTATTTT. Recombination joined TRBV4-1 with TRBJ2-3; the D gene assignment is ambiguous. Based on the germline V gene, the CDR1 and CDR2 sequences are MGHRA and YSYEKL. V loses 0 bases of germline sequence and J loses 1 base, and the interval between the two ends is 17 bases. The CDR3 has 18 amino acids, counting the end cysteine and phenylalanine. Of the read, only the CDR3 DNA is kept; its 54 bases are in frame from base 1.